The 10 T cell receptor beta chains given below trace back to one sample, sequenced in a study of T cell responses to AZD1222 COVID-19 vaccine. Produced via immunoSEQ multiplex PCR; TCRdb's table is partial and in-frame only. The table lists 110,000 or so clones, roughly nine tenths of them singletons. Sample: peripheral blood, taken on day 0 of MenACWY control vaccination. All receptors come from an adult in good health.

The V call is TRBV5-1, the J call TRBJ1-2, with 7 bases lining up with TRBD1. The junction had 11 bases not matched to a gene; V was cut back by 4 bases and J by 2 bases. Germline V gene data show CDR1 as SGHRS and CDR2 as YFSETQ. The CDR3 runs to 16 residues. The chain's CDR3 is CASSLGAGQINYGYTF. In DNA form, the CDR3 reads TGCGCCAGCAGCCTTGGTGCGGGACAGATCAACTATGGCTACACCTTC.

The rearrangement uses TRBV5-1 and TRBJ1-1; D is ambiguous. Trimming took 4 bases from V and 1 from J, leaving 11 bases between them. CDR3 length equals 14 residues. Germline values: CDR1 SGHRS, CDR2 YFSETQ. The CDR3 DNA sequence: TGCGCCAGCAGCGCCACCCCAGGGAACACTGAAGCTTTCTTT. Amino acids: CASSATPGNTEAFF.

The chain combines TRBV28 with TRBJ1-1; 10 bases match TRBD1. The V gene end was trimmed by 5 bases and the J gene end by 0 bases; junction bases not matched to a gene: 6. CDR1 and CDR2 (germline): MDHEN, SYDVKM. This CDR3 is built from 16 residues. The CDR3 DNA reads as TGTGCCAGCAGTGGCCGGGACAGGGGATTGAACACTGAAGCTTTCTTT. This sequence encodes CASSGRDRGLNTEAFF.

This clone was detected once. The chain employs TRBV24-1 and TRBJ2-1; TRBD2 matches at 9 bases. This CDR3 is 15 amino acids long. Trimming removed 9 bases from V and 5 bases from J; junction bases left unmatched: 10. Germline CDR1 is KGHDR and CDR2 is SFDVKD. DNA of the CDR3: TGTGCCACCTCAAACGCAGCGGGGGGCGACAATGAGCAGTTCTTC. Translation: CATSNAAGGDNEQFF.

Concerning this clone itself: The same CDR3 is also encoded by other DNA sequences in this sample. The chain carries TRBV5-4 and TRBJ2-7; a possible D gene is TRBD1 (6 bases). Trimming pared 2 bases from V and 0 bases from J, leaving 9 bases between. The CDR3 has 14 amino acids. Per the germline V gene, CDR1 is SGHNT and CDR2 is YYREEE (reference sequence). The chain's CDR3 is CASSLQGSSYEQYF. CDR3 DNA: TGTGCCAGCAGCTTACAGGGAAGCTCCTACGAGCAGTACTTC.

The table lists this clone with a few counts. V is TRBV2 and J is TRBJ1-2; D is undetermined. Germline-derived CDR1 and CDR2 are SNHLY and FYNNEI. The V gene lost 4 bases and the J gene lost 5 bases, with 11 bases spanning the gap. This CDR3 has 13 residues. CDR3 sequence: CASSGDGSYGYTF. As DNA, the CDR3 is TGTGCCAGCAGTGGTGACGGATCATATGGCTACACCTTC. The full variable domain, completed using reference TRBV2 and TRBJ1-2, is EPEVTQTPSHQVTQMGQEVILRCVPISNHLYFYWYRQILGQKVEFLVSFYNNEISEKSEIFDDQFSVERPDGSNFTLKIRSTKLEDSAMYFCASSGDGSYGYTFGSGTRLTVV.

In DNA, the CDR3 is TGTGCCAGCAACAGGGACTCTGAAGCTTTCTTT. It encodes CASNRDSEAFF. The chain recombines TRBV5-4 with TRBJ1-1; D may be TRBD1 (6 bases). Per the germline V gene, CDR1 is SGHNT and CDR2 is YYREEE (reference sequence). The CDR3 runs to 11 residues. Trimming left V 6 bases short and J 6 bases short, with 9 bases between.

The V call is TRBV30, the J call TRBJ2-7, with D possibly TRBD1 on 6 matching bases. Germline loops: CDR1 GTSNPN, CDR2 SVGIG (reference sequence). Deletions cut 7 bases from V and 1 base from J, with 14 bases between. The CDR3 spans 13 residues. CDR3 residues: CASTRTDSYEQYF. Here the CDR3 DNA reads TGTGCCTCCACCCGGACAGATTCCTACGAGCAGTACTTC.

The CDR3 DNA sequence: TGCGCCAGCAGCCAAGATCCTATGGGGAAGAACACTGAAGCTTTCTTT. It specifies CASSQDPMGKNTEAFF. V gene TRBV4-3 combines with J gene TRBJ1-1; D is uncertain. The germline gives CDR1 LGHNA, CDR2 YSLEER. V was cut by 0 bases and J by 1 base, with 12 bases left in between. CDR3 length: 16 residues.

This clone was picked up a small number of times. The V and J genes are TRBV4-3 and TRBJ2-7, with 7 bases that match TRBD1. CDR1 and CDR2 (germline): LGHNA, YSLEER. This CDR3 has 16 residues. Trimming took 0 bases from V and 3 from J; bases not matched to a gene: 8. CDR3 sequence: CASSQDRTGVIYEQYF. CDR3 nucleotide sequence: TGCGCCAGCAGCCAAGATCGAACAGGGGTGATCTACGAGCAGTACTTC.